This TCR beta chain derives from a study of identical twins. Findings and limits, study-wide: There were fewer insertions in abundant cord blood beta clonotypes, but memory repertoires showed no such pattern.

As for this clonotype: Its target is not known.

Germline CDR1 and CDR2: SGDLS and YYNGEE. The ends lost 0 bases at V and 7 bases at J; junction bases unmatched: 10. The CDR3 has 16 amino acids. Each CDR3 protein is one row after TCRdb ran MiXCR on the 5' RACE reads. The sample has about 890,000 distinct CDR3 sequences, 9% to 15% seen once; the top ten hold around 1.6%. These data also formed part of another study, on yellow fever vaccine responses in identical twins.

Sequenced sample: PBMCs. The TCR comes from a woman between 18 and 29 years old in good health. V usage is TRBV9 and J usage is TRBJ2-1; 7 bases fit TRBD2. CDR3 sequence reads: CASSVEFGLGSNEQFF. In nucleotides, the CDR3 is TGTGCCAGCAGCGTAGAGTTTGGACTAGGATCAAATGAGCAGTTCTTC. Full variable domain (remainder filled in from reference TRBV9 and TRBJ2-1): DSGVTQTPKHLITATGQRVTLRCSPRSGDLSVYWYQQSLDQGLQFLIQYYNGEERAKGNILERFSAQQFPDLHSELNLSSLELGDSALYFCASSVEFGLGSNEQFFGPGTRLTVL.